Following are 23 T cell receptor beta chains from one sample sequenced in a study of T cell changes during pregnancy in multiple sclerosis. The table came from immunoSEQ multiplex PCR; TCRdb's copy has only in-frame clones and leaves some out. This sample has tens of thousands of clones, with roughly nine tenths found just once. The sample in question was peripheral blood, obtained before pregnancy. The receptors were sampled from a female donor with multiple sclerosis, enrolled in a pregnancy study.

This chain joins TRBV10-3 and TRBJ2-2, with D maybe TRBD2 (6 bases). The ends were cut back, 4 bases at V and 6 bases at J, with 6 bases in the middle. Looked up from germline, CDR1 is ENHRY and CDR2 is SYGVKD. CDR3 length: 12 amino acids. CDR3 sequence reads: CAISGLAGELFF. CDR3 DNA sequence: TGTGCCATCAGTGGACTAGCCGGGGAGCTGTTTTTT.

This clone was seen only a few times. This chain links TRBV19 with TRBJ2-7, with 7 bases matching TRBD2. V lost 9 bases and J lost 2; bases outside the gene matches: 4. Germline-derived CDR1 and CDR2 are LNHDA and SQIVND (reference sequence). The CDR3 extends over 12 amino acids. The CDR3 coding sequence is TGTGCCAGCGGGAGGCACCCCTACGAGCAGTACTTC. Its translation: CASGRHPYEQYF.

This clone appeared a few times. This chain links TRBV6-6 with TRBJ1-2; 9 bases map to TRBD1. The J segment lost 8 bases and the V segment lost 4 bases, leaving 5 bases of the junction unmatched. From germline, CDR1 is MNHNY and CDR2 SVGAGI (reference sequence). The CDR3 is 13 residues long. The CDR3 here is CASSLGQGGGYTF. The CDR3 bases are TGTGCCAGCAGTTTGGGACAGGGAGGGGGCTACACCTTC.

The gene calls are TRBV5-1 and TRBJ2-7, with D maybe TRBD2 (5 bases). CDR3 size: 15 residues. V lost 1 base, J lost 3 bases, and 14 bases lay in between. The germline gives CDR1 SGHRS, CDR2 YFSETQ. The DNA for the CDR3 is TGCGCCAGCAGCTTGTCTCGACTACCTAACTACGAGCAGTACTTC. It is translated as CASSLSRLPNYEQYF.

The V and J genes are TRBV18 and TRBJ2-5, with a tentative D call TRBD1 (5 bases). In germline, CDR1 is KGHSH, CDR2 LQKENI. With 6 bases removed from V and 5 bases from J, the gap between germline ends came to 10 bases. The CDR3 sequence is 12 residues long. CDR3 sequence (DNA): TGTGCCAGCTCGGGGCCGTGGGAGACCCAGTACTTC. Its translation: CASSGPWETQYF.

This clone was recorded only once. This sequence joins TRBV11-2 and TRBJ1-2; tentatively, D is TRBD1 (6 bases). The CDR3 totals 13 residues. Per the germline V gene, CDR1 is SGHAT and CDR2 is FQNNGV. Trimming stripped 4 bases from V and 5 bases from J, with 11 bases between. The chain's CDR3 is CASSWTVLYGYTF. The DNA for the CDR3 is TGTGCCAGCAGCTGGACAGTTCTGTATGGCTACACCTTC.

This clone was found once. This same CDR3 is encoded by further DNA sequences in the sample. The chain combines TRBV19 with TRBJ2-1, with 13 positions matching TRBD2. V was pared by 8 bases and J by 7 bases, with 2 bases of the junction left unmatched. The CDR3 covers 13 residues. In germline, CDR1 is LNHDA, CDR2 SQIVND (reference sequence). This chain's CDR3 is CASRLAGGNEQFF. CDR3 sequence (DNA): TGTGCCAGTCGACTAGCGGGGGGAAATGAGCAGTTCTTC.

The chain carries TRBV6-5 and TRBJ1-2; D is unclear. The germline V gene has CDR1 MNHEY and CDR2 SVGAGI. V was pared by 6 bases and J by 0 bases, with 8 bases between. This CDR3 has 13 amino acids. CDR3 sequence reads: CASSSVSNYGYTF. The CDR3 DNA reads as TGTGCCAGCAGCTCGGTTTCTAACTATGGCTACACCTTC.

This clone appeared a single time. V is TRBV6-1 and J is TRBJ2-7, with TRBD1 identical over 11 bases. CDR1 and CDR2 (germline): MNHNS, SASEGT. The CDR3 is 15 residues long. V lost 7 bases and J lost 3; bases outside the gene matches: 8. CDR3 DNA sequence: TGTGCCAGCAACGTAGAGGGGACAGGGGGCTACGAGCAGTACTTC. Its protein is CASNVEGTGGYEQYF.

This clone is classed as medium-sized (0.01 to 0.1%). This chain uses TRBV6-4 with TRBJ1-1, with 7 bases fitting TRBD1. The CDR3 totals 14 residues. CDR1 and CDR2 from the germline V gene are MRHNA and SNTAGT. The J segment lost 1 base and the V segment lost 3 bases, leaving 2 bases of the junction unmatched. CDR3 nucleotides: TGTGCCAGCAGTGATGGACAGGAGAACACTGAAGCTTTCTTT. Its translation is CASSDGQENTEAFF.

The chain uses TRBV27 and TRBJ1-2; D is possibly TRBD1 (5 bases). In germline, CDR1 is MNHEY, CDR2 SMNVEV (reference sequence). CDR3 length: 16 amino acids. Trimming left V 1 base short and J 2 bases short, with 14 bases between. CDR3 sequence reads: CASSLLGTGANYGYTF. The CDR3 DNA reads TGTGCCAGCAGTTTATTAGGAACAGGCGCGAACTATGGCTACACCTTC.

The rearrangement joins TRBV19 to TRBJ1-1, with TRBD1 matching 8 bases. V was clipped by 9 bases and J by 0 bases; unmatched bases: 12. Looked up from germline, CDR1 is LNHDA and CDR2 is SQIVND (reference sequence). This CDR3 is built from 16 residues. In DNA form, the CDR3 reads TGTGCCAGCAAGGCCATTACAGGGGGGCTGAACACTGAAGCTTTCTTT. Its protein is CASKAITGGLNTEAFF.

The V call is TRBV19, the J call TRBJ2-7; 7 bases are a match to TRBD1. Trimming removed 6 bases from V and 3 bases from J; junction bases left unmatched: 8. The CDR3 totals 14 residues. Germline assignment: CDR1 LNHDA and CDR2 SQIVND (reference sequence). CDR3 region: CASSDPGQIYEQYF. The CDR3 nucleotides read TGTGCCAGTAGCGACCCGGGACAGATCTACGAGCAGTACTTC. Using reference TRBV19 and TRBJ2-7 for the parts outside the CDR3, the full variable domain is DGGITQSPKYLFRKEGQNVTLSCEQNLNHDAMYWYRQDPGQGLRLIYYSQIVNDFQKGDIAEGYSVSREKKESFPLTVTSAQKNPTAFYLCASSDPGQIYEQYFGPGTRLTVT.

This chain links TRBV7-9 with TRBJ1-1; tentative D call: TRBD1 (5 bases). CDR1 is SEHNR and CDR2 is FQNEAQ in the germline V gene (reference sequence). The CDR3 is 12 residues long. Trimming stripped 4 bases from V and 9 bases from J, with 12 bases between. CDR3 sequence (DNA): TGTGCCAGCAGCTCGTCAGGGTATCAAGCTTTCTTT. Translating gives CASSSSGYQAFF.

The V gene is TRBV27, the J gene TRBJ1-1; no clear D gene. The ends were cut back, 7 bases at V and 3 bases at J, with 15 bases in the middle. Looked up from germline, CDR1 is MNHEY and CDR2 is SMNVEV (reference sequence). The CDR3 totals 14 residues. The CDR3 sequence: CASTSLGRDTEAFF. The DNA of the CDR3 is TGTGCCAGCACCTCGCTAGGCCGGGACACTGAAGCTTTCTTT.

This chain connects TRBV11-3 to TRBJ2-5, with 14 bases fitting TRBD2. The V segment lost 4 bases and the J segment 2 bases; nucleotides outside the gene matches: 3. The CDR3 is made up of 16 amino acids. The germline CDR1 and CDR2 sequences are SGHNT and YENEEA. CDR3: CASSSGTSGGQETQYF. The CDR3 DNA reads as TGTGCCAGCAGCTCCGGGACTAGCGGGGGACAAGAGACCCAGTACTTC.

The chain uses TRBV6-5 and TRBJ2-5; D unresolved. The V and J ends lost 0 bases and 4 bases respectively, with 9 bases between them. This CDR3 is 14 amino acids long. CDR1 and CDR2 from the germline V gene are MNHEY and SVGAGI. Here the CDR3 reads CASSYSVNGETQYF. DNA for the CDR3: TGTGCCAGCAGTTACTCCGTAAACGGAGAGACCCAGTACTTC.

This chain connects TRBV4-1 to TRBJ1-6; TRBD1 is a possible D gene (5 bases). The CDR3 consists of 17 residues. Germline V gene data show CDR1 as MGHRA and CDR2 as YSYEKL. V shed 0 bases and J shed 8 bases, with 17 bases lying between them. CDR3 DNA: TGCGCCAGCAGCCAAGATCTCTCCCGGGGAGGGGATTCACCCCTCCACTTT. It specifies CASSQDLSRGGDSPLHF.

The rearrangement links TRBV9 to TRBJ1-2, with no clear D. This CDR3 has 14 amino acids. Germline loops: CDR1 SGDLS, CDR2 YYNGEE. Trimming pared 2 bases from V and 0 bases from J, leaving 8 bases between. The CDR3 reads CASSVDGANYGYTF. As DNA, the CDR3 is TGTGCCAGCAGCGTGGACGGGGCTAACTATGGCTACACCTTC.

The chain combines TRBV6-6 with TRBJ1-4, with 8 bases lining up with TRBD1. Per the germline V gene, CDR1 is MNHNY and CDR2 is SVGAGI (reference sequence). The CDR3 extends over 14 amino acids. J gave up 5 bases and V 2 bases, and 1 base lay outside the gene matches. The CDR3 loop reads CASSYGQGNEKLFF. The CDR3 DNA is TGTGCCAGCAGTTACGGACAGGGAAATGAAAAACTGTTTTTT.

Only one count was recorded for this clone. The gene calls are TRBV6-4 and TRBJ1-2; perhaps TRBD1 as D (5 bases). This CDR3 contains 14 residues. Per germline, CDR1 MRHNA and CDR2 SNTAGT. With 2 bases removed from V and 3 bases from J, the gap between germline ends came to 10 bases. The CDR3 here is CASSDNAQDYGYTF. The CDR3 DNA reads TGTGCCAGCAGTGACAACGCACAGGACTATGGCTACACCTTC.

This clone was seen only a few times. CDR3 DNA sequence: TGTGCCAGCAGCTTGGGGGCCGGCCTCGCCCCCTCCTACGAGCAGTACTTC. Translated, it gives CASSLGAGLAPSYEQYF. J is TRBJ2-7 and V is TRBV7-2; weak D call: TRBD1 (6 bases). Germline lookup yields CDR1 SGHTA and CDR2 FQGNSA. V gave up 3 bases and J gave up 0 bases, with 18 bases separating them. The CDR3 is made up of 17 amino acids.

The chain combines TRBV7-9 with TRBJ1-2; D is uncertain. The ends were cut back, 5 bases at V and 4 bases at J, with 8 bases in the middle. CDR1 is SEHNR and CDR2 is FQNEAQ in the germline V gene (reference sequence). The CDR3 consists of 12 residues. The chain's CDR3 is CASSRESYGYTF. CDR3 coding DNA: TGTGCCAGCAGCCGGGAAAGCTATGGCTACACCTTC.